The 4 T cell receptor beta chains listed next were all sequenced from one sample in a study of human T cells and chemical hapten exposure. Time point in this sample: pre-sensitization, week 0. Treatment specified: therapeutic diphenylcyclopropenone sensitization with weekly scalp DPC. A single record per CDR3 protein comes from TCRdb applying MiXCR to the RACE reads. This table holds 300,000 to 400,000 distinct CDR3 sequences, 5.1% found once. The input for sequencing was whole blood, taken in connection with sensitization to the hapten diphenylcyclopropenone (DPC). These receptors were taken from a woman aged 45-65 years with alopecia areata. Some clones in this sample may be carry-over from other donors' samples.

This clonotype occurred a few times. DNA for the CDR3: TGTGCCAGCAGGGCTTGGAGGGGGTTGAACACTGAAGCTTTCTTT. The encoded protein is CASRAWRGLNTEAFF. This chain joins TRBV28 and TRBJ1-1, with D maybe TRBD1 (6 bases). V lost 6 bases and J lost 0, with 14 bases in between. Germline V CDR1 and CDR2: MDHEN, SYDVKM. The CDR3 is 15 amino acids. The variable domain in full, completed from reference TRBV28 and TRBJ1-1, reads DVKVTQSSRYLVKRTGEKVFLECVQDMDHENMFWYRQDPGLGLRLIYFSYDVKMKEKGDIPEGYSVSREKKERFSLILESASTNQTSMYLCASRAWRGLNTEAFFGQGTRLTVV.

This clonotype was observed a few times. This chain links TRBV5-1 with TRBJ2-7, with 9 bases matching TRBD1. The germline V gene encodes CDR1 SGHRS and CDR2 YFSETQ. This CDR3 spans 15 amino acids. V lost 0 bases and J lost 5; bases outside the gene matches: 6. As DNA, the CDR3 is TGCGCCAGCAGCTTGGGGGACAGGGATTTCGACGAGCAGTACTTC. It specifies CASSLGDRDFDEQYF.

The J gene is TRBJ1-1, the V gene TRBV28; TRBD1 matches 7 bases. The CDR3 has 14 residues. With V trimmed by 5 bases and J by 5 bases, 8 bases remained unmatched. Per germline, CDR1 MDHEN and CDR2 SYDVKM. The CDR3 nucleotides read TGTGCCAGCAGTCCAGGGGGGGCGCGGACTGAAGCTTTCTTT. Its protein is CASSPGGARTEAFF.

This clonotype has a count of ten or more. This rearrangement joins TRBV4-1 to TRBJ1-5; possible D gene TRBD1, 6 bases. Germline V lookup: CDR1 MGHRA, CDR2 YSYEKL. V lost 0 bases to trimming and J lost 6 bases, with 15 bases between them. This CDR3 region has 16 residues. CDR3 in amino acids: CASSQDSSGAGQPQHF. The DNA for the CDR3 is TGCGCCAGCAGCCAAGATAGTTCAGGGGCTGGTCAGCCCCAGCATTTT.